This TCR beta chain emerged from a study of Ad26.COV2.S vaccination and SARS-CoV-2 variants. The data were produced by immunoSEQ multiplex PCR, yet TCRdb's version contains in-frame clones alone and is incomplete. The top ten clones hold around 2.6% of a sample with 450,000 to 550,000 clones, roughly 87% of them seen once. The treatment was: around 19 received Ad26.COV2.S at low or high dose, single or two shots; 5 received placebo; per-sample allocation not given. Day 63 following the first vaccine or placebo injection was when the samples were taken. What was given as vaccine was an Ad26 vector encoding Wuhan-strain SARS-CoV-2 spike. Trimming removed 3 bases at V and 6 bases at J, with 8 bases between. Germline V gene data show CDR1 as LNHDA and CDR2 as SQIVND (reference sequence). This CDR3 spans 12 amino acids.

The rearrangement uses TRBV19 and TRBJ2-5; D not resolved. The specimen was peripheral blood, collected in a trial of Ad26.COV2.S vaccine versus placebo. The sequence was obtained from a person aged 18-65 years who received the Ad26.COV2.S COVID-19 vaccine or a placebo. The CDR3 loop reads CASSISGQTQYF. CDR3 nucleotides: TGTGCCAGTAGTATCTCCGGGCAGACCCAGTACTTC.